The 12 T cell receptor beta chains given below trace back to one sample, sequenced in a study of control samples from healthy donors and cancer patients. Clones were sequenced by immunoSEQ multiplex PCR, and TCRdb holds only the in-frame ones, with some missing. In the table there are some 90,000 clones, 85% to 90% of which are singletons. The sample comprised blood. The source is a woman between 55 and 75 years old in good health.

The chain is built from TRBV19 and TRBJ1-1; D gene unclear. Trimming shortened V by 4 bases and J by 1 base, and 7 bases separated the two germline ends. The CDR3 runs to 13 residues. Germline CDR1 reads LNHDA; CDR2 reads SQIVND (reference sequence). The CDR3 reads CASSNPQNTEAFF. CDR3 coding DNA: TGTGCCAGTAGTAACCCACAGAACACTGAAGCTTTCTTT. Combining the CDR3 with reference TRBV19 and TRBJ1-1 gives the whole variable domain DGGITQSPKYLFRKEGQNVTLSCEQNLNHDAMYWYRQDPGQGLRLIYYSQIVNDFQKGDIAEGYSVSREKKESFPLTVTSAQKNPTAFYLCASSNPQNTEAFFGQGTRLTVV.

The V and J genes are TRBV11-2 and TRBJ2-3; D is unclear. Germline V lookup: CDR1 SGHAT, CDR2 FQNNGV. This CDR3 is built from 14 residues. Trimming cost V 3 bases and J 2 bases, with 9 bases left between them. CDR3 region: CASSFQRSTDTQYF. The CDR3 region has the DNA TGTGCCAGCAGCTTCCAACGATCCACAGATACGCAGTATTTT.

This clone was seen just once. The V and J genes are TRBV19 and TRBJ1-2; perhaps TRBD1 as D (6 bases). CDR3 length: 15 amino acids. V lost 6 bases and J 6 bases, leaving 20 bases between the germline ends. The germline gives CDR1 LNHDA, CDR2 SQIVND (reference sequence). This CDR3 is CASSLWGADEDGYTF. DNA for the CDR3: TGTGCCAGTAGCCTCTGGGGGGCAGACGAAGATGGCTACACCTTC. Looking up the rest from reference TRBV19 and TRBJ1-2 gives the full variable domain: DGGITQSPKYLFRKEGQNVTLSCEQNLNHDAMYWYRQDPGQGLRLIYYSQIVNDFQKGDIAEGYSVSREKKESFPLTVTSAQKNPTAFYLCASSLWGADEDGYTFGSGTRLTVV.

The J gene is TRBJ1-1, the V gene TRBV11-2, with D perhaps TRBD1 (5 bases). There are 14 residues in the CDR3. Trimming stripped 3 bases from V and 1 base from J, with 9 bases between. Germline CDR1 reads SGHAT; CDR2 reads FQNNGV. Written as DNA, the CDR3 is TGTGCCAGCAGCTTCTCCAGGGCGAACACTGAAGCTTTCTTT. Its translation is CASSFSRANTEAFF.

The chain joins TRBV2 to TRBJ1-2, with no clear D. Trimming shortened V by 2 bases and J by 8 bases, and 18 bases separated the two germline ends. The CDR3 is made up of 15 amino acids. The germline CDR1 and CDR2 sequences are SNHLY and FYNNEI. The CDR3 DNA sequence: TGTGCCAGCAGTGAAAACGGGGTCTACGATTACGGCTACACCTTC. Protein sequence: CASSENGVYDYGYTF.

V gene TRBV30 combines with J gene TRBJ2-3, with 11 bases aligning to TRBD2. From germline, CDR1 is GTSNPN and CDR2 SVGIG (reference sequence). The CDR3 contains 15 residues. The junction had 5 bases not matched to a gene; V was cut back by 5 bases and J by 1 base. DNA of the CDR3: TGTGCCTGGGGTCCGGGACTAGCGGGCACAGATACGCAGTATTTT. It translates to CAWGPGLAGTDTQYF. Full variable domain (remainder filled in from reference TRBV30 and TRBJ2-3): SQTIHQWPATLVQPVGSPLSLECTVEGTSNPNLYWYRQAAGRGLQLLFYSVGIGQISSEVPQNLSASRPQDRQFILSSKKLLLSDSGFYLCAWGPGLAGTDTQYFGPGTRLTVL.

This clone has just one count. The chain combines TRBV6-5 with TRBJ2-7; tentatively, D is TRBD1 or TRBD2 (5 bases each). Germline V gene sequence: CDR1 MNHEY, CDR2 SVGAGI. Trimming shortened V by 2 bases and J by 4 bases, and 18 bases separated the two germline ends. The CDR3 sequence is 16 residues long. CDR3 amino acids: CASSYGGGKSIYEQYF. CDR3 sequence (DNA): TGTGCCAGCAGTTACGGTGGGGGAAAATCGATATACGAGCAGTACTTC.

The chain is built from TRBV28 and TRBJ2-7; weak D call: TRBD2 (5 bases). CDR3 length equals 13 residues. The V gene lost 7 bases and the J gene lost 2 bases, with 12 bases spanning the gap. CDR1 is MDHEN, CDR2 SYDVKM, per germline. CDR3 loop: CASIRGSPYEQYF. The CDR3 DNA follows: TGTGCCAGCATTCGGGGAAGCCCCTACGAGCAGTACTTC.

The chain employs TRBV19 and TRBJ1-3; 9 nucleotides align to TRBD1. Germline V gene lookup returns CDR1 LNHDA and CDR2 SQIVND (reference sequence). The CDR3 spans 22 residues. J was trimmed by 9 bases and V by 6 bases; bases with no gene match: 33. CDR3 amino acids: CASSPGQGTISGNTLPGATIYF. As DNA, the CDR3 is TGTGCCAGTAGCCCCGGACAGGGGACCATCTCTGGAAACACCCTACCCGGAGCCACCATATATTTT.

The chain is built from TRBV18 and TRBJ1-3; perhaps TRBD1 as D (5 bases). The germline V gene has CDR1 KGHSH and CDR2 LQKENI. This CDR3 contains 14 residues. Trimming left V 6 bases short and J 8 bases short, with 17 bases between. The CDR3 DNA reads TGTGCCAGCTCTCACGGGACTCTGCGGGACACCATATATTTT. Amino acids: CASSHGTLRDTIYF. Using reference TRBV18 and TRBJ1-3 for the parts outside the CDR3, the full variable domain is NAGVMQNPRHLVRRRGQEARLRCSPMKGHSHVYWYRQLPEEGLKFMVYLQKENIIDESGMPKERFSAEFPKEGPSILRIQQVVRGDSAAYFCASSHGTLRDTIYFGEGSWLTVV.

The CDR3 DNA sequence: TGTGCCAGCAGCACCGCTAGCGGGAGGTCTGCAGATACGCAGTATTTT. This translates into CASSTASGRSADTQYF. This chain joins TRBV5-4 and TRBJ2-3; TRBD2 matches 11 bases. J gave up 4 bases and V 4 bases, and 8 bases lay outside the gene matches. The germline V gene encodes CDR1 SGHNT and CDR2 YYREEE (reference sequence). The CDR3 covers 16 residues.

The rearrangement links TRBV6-2 or TRBV6-3 to TRBJ2-5; 9 bases are shared with TRBD2. Germline CDR1 and CDR2: MNHEY and SVGEGT. This CDR3 is built from 15 residues. Unmatched junction bases numbered 9, after V lost 5 bases and J lost 5 bases. The CDR3 protein is CASSPVGSGSETQYF. The DNA of the CDR3 is TGTGCCAGCAGTCCCGTCGGTAGCGGGAGTGAGACCCAGTACTTC.